This TCR beta chain came from a study of T cell responses to AZD1222 COVID-19 vaccine. Broader study findings: Increases in Spike-specific TCR breadth and depth were seen after two AZD1222 doses. CD4 TCRs linked to vaccination spanned spike, dominating at 160-218 and 743-854. Repertoires were collected only later (after the peak T cell response had occurred).

Assay: immunoSEQ multiplex PCR; the TCRdb copy retains only in-frame clones and omits some. The sample carries around 140,000 clones, approximately 85% recorded once. Details on this clone: The antigen remains unidentified.

CDR1 is SGHRS and CDR2 is YFSETQ in the germline V gene. The CDR3 is 13 residues long. V was clipped by 5 bases and J by 1 base; unmatched bases: 2. The chain has TRBV5-1 and TRBJ1-1; 7 bases line up with TRBD1. Sequenced material: peripheral blood, taken 28 days after the second dose of the MenACWY control vaccine. The TCR sequence derives from an adult who received the MenACWY meningococcal vaccine as a control. The CDR3 DNA is TGCGCCAGCAGGACAGGGACGAACACTGAAGCTTTCTTT. Translation: CASRTGTNTEAFF.